This TCR beta chain was sequenced in a study of cytomegalovirus exposure and HLA in healthy donors. About the study: It was reported in a later analysis that the approximately 120 validation repertoires used the same platform as the approximately 690 first-cohort repertoires.

Method: immunoSEQ multiplex PCR; TCRdb's copy keeps in-frame clones and lacks some. The sample has 85,000 to 90,000 clones; 95% to 98% are singletons. J lost 6 bases, V lost 4 bases, and 7 bases had no gene match. The CDR3 has 14 amino acids. Looked up from germline, CDR1 is SGHRS and CDR2 is YFSETQ. From the 120-subject validation cohort, which was separate from the roughly 620-subject first cohort, the donors were drawn. Sample: PBMCs. The receptor comes from a man between 18 and 35 years old in good health and CMV-seronegative. The chain has TRBV5-1 and TRBJ2-7; 10 bases map to TRBD1. CDR3 loop: CASSPGTGVPEQYF. CDR3 DNA sequence: TGCGCCAGCAGCCCCGGGACAGGGGTACCCGAGCAGTACTTC.